One and the same sample provided the 13 T cell receptor beta chains below, sequenced in a study of Ad26.COV2.S vaccination and SARS-CoV-2 variants (dated by TCRdb to the early 2020s). Per the publication, the treatment or condition label means: approximately 18 received Ad26.COV2.S at low or high dose, single or two shots; several received placebo; per-sample allocation not given. Repertoires of vaccine and placebo recipients were sequenced from samples taken on day 63 after the first injection. Library preparation was by the immunoSEQ multiplex PCR assay. The table was pulled from immuneACCESS by TCRdb, which kept in-frame rearrangements only. Such tables lose some clones; where checked, under half of the loss comes from unresolved V genes, and the rest has no known cause. A total of approximately 500,000 clones appear in this sample, around 88% of them only once. 9.5% to 15% of the sample rests with the top ten.

This specimen consisted of peripheral blood, obtained in a trial of Ad26.COV2.S vaccine versus placebo. The receptor source for this set is a person between 18 and 65 years old who received the Ad26.COV2.S COVID-19 vaccine or a placebo.

Comments on this clone: Other DNA sequences in this sample translate to the same CDR3. The rearrangement uses TRBV5-1 and TRBJ2-3; D is unresolved. CDR1 is SGHRS, CDR2 YFSETQ, per germline. Trimming shortened V by 0 bases and J by 6 bases, and 5 bases separated the two germline ends. This CDR3 spans 12 amino acids. The CDR3 protein is CASSLAGDTQYF. CDR3 coding DNA: TGCGCCAGCAGCTTGGCCGGGGATACGCAGTATTTT.

This chain links TRBV6-5 with TRBJ1-1, with D uncertain. The CDR3 totals 14 residues. With 8 bases removed from V and 3 bases from J, the gap between germline ends came to 16 bases. Germline assignment: CDR1 MNHEY and CDR2 SVGAGI. The CDR3 protein is CASSLVGGDTEAFF. The CDR3 nucleotides are TGTGCCAGCTCCCTAGTTGGCGGGGACACTGAAGCTTTCTTT.

This clone came up a few times. The chain employs TRBV28 and TRBJ1-5; tentative D call: TRBD1 (6 bases). This CDR3 has 18 residues. CDR1 is MDHEN and CDR2 is SYDVKM in the germline V gene. V was clipped by 3 bases and J by 7 bases, with 25 bases between them. The CDR3 sequence is CASSFRGASPAGRQPQHF. In DNA form, the CDR3 reads TGTGCCAGCAGTTTCAGGGGCGCCTCACCGGCGGGGCGGCAGCCCCAGCATTTT.

V usage is TRBV7-2 and J usage is TRBJ1-2; 7 nucleotides match TRBD1. Germline CDR1 is SGHTA and CDR2 is FQGNSA. J was trimmed by 0 bases and V by 5 bases; bases with no gene match: 3. The CDR3 loop spans 14 amino acids. The CDR3 coding sequence is TGTGCCAGCAGCAGGGACAGAGCTAACTATGGCTACACCTTC. It codes for CASSRDRANYGYTF.

This chain links TRBV3-1 (or the pseudogene TRBV3-2) with TRBJ1-3; TRBD1 might be the D (5 bases). The V end was cut by 4 bases, the J end by 0 bases, with 13 bases between. The CDR3 totals 16 residues. Germline CDR1 and CDR2: LGHDT and YNNKEL (reference sequence). The CDR3: CASSPPGVSSGNTIYF. CDR3 DNA sequence: TGTGCCAGCAGCCCTCCGGGGGTTAGCTCTGGAAACACCATATATTTT.

The chain combines TRBV25-1 with TRBJ2-7; tentatively, D is TRBD1 (6 bases). CDR3 length: 13 amino acids. Germline V gene sequence: CDR1 MGHDK, CDR2 SYGVNS. Trimming took 3 bases from V and 7 from J, leaving 13 bases between them. CDR3 sequence reads: CASSDRGVLEQYF. In DNA, the CDR3 is TGTGCCAGCAGTGACAGGGGTGTTTTGGAGCAGTACTTC.

V and J are TRBV5-5 and TRBJ2-1; 11 bases fit TRBD2. The length of the CDR3 is 15 residues. The germline gives CDR1 SGHKS, CDR2 YYEKEE (reference sequence). Trimming at V came to 5 bases and at J to 0 bases, leaving 1 base not matched to a gene. This CDR3 is CASRTSGSSYNEQFF. The CDR3 DNA reads as TGTGCCAGCAGAACTAGCGGGAGCTCCTACAATGAGCAGTTCTTC.

The CDR3 sequence is CASSFGLAGGSSGEQYF. CDR3 DNA: TGTGCCAGCAGTTTTGGGCTAGCGGGAGGGTCCTCCGGCGAGCAGTACTTC. This sequence joins TRBV27 and TRBJ2-7; 12 nucleotides line up with TRBD2. The CDR3 runs to 17 residues. Germline V gene data show CDR1 as MNHEY and CDR2 as SMNVEV (reference sequence). V lost 3 bases and J lost 6; bases outside the gene matches: 12.

The chain joins TRBV18 to TRBJ1-4; perhaps TRBD1 as D (6 bases). This CDR3 contains 15 residues. Per germline, CDR1 KGHSH and CDR2 LQKENI. V was clipped by 3 bases and J by 7 bases, with 15 bases between them. The CDR3 region has the DNA TGTGCCAGCTCACCTTTTCTCAGGGGAGGTGAAAAACTGTTTTTT. Translation: CASSPFLRGGEKLFF.

The rearrangement joins TRBV12-3 or TRBV12-4 to TRBJ2-1; D remains unclear. The CDR3 is 13 residues long. V lost 3 bases and J lost 9, with 12 bases in between. CDR3 sequence reads: CASSFMATTEQFF. CDR3 in DNA: TGTGCCAGCAGTTTCATGGCCACCACTGAGCAGTTCTTC.

The chain links TRBV15 to TRBJ1-2, with D unresolved. CDR1 LNHNV and CDR2 YYDKDF come from the germline V gene (reference sequence). The CDR3 has 13 amino acids. The V and J ends lost 0 bases and 10 bases respectively, with 12 bases between them. In nucleotides, the CDR3 is TGTGCCACCAGCAGAGATTTCCCTGTAGACTACACCTTC. Translating it yields CATSRDFPVDYTF.

This clone was observed a single time. The chain has TRBV5-4 and TRBJ1-1; possible D gene TRBD1, 6 bases. Germline V gene lookup returns CDR1 SGHNT and CDR2 YYREEE (reference sequence). V was shortened by 0 bases and J by 9 bases, with 12 bases between the two germline ends. The CDR3 covers 13 residues. The CDR3 nucleotides read TGTGCCAGCAGCTTGGAGGGACATCTTAAAGCTTTCTTT. Protein: CASSLEGHLKAFF.

The rearrangement joins TRBV28 to TRBJ1-5; tentative D call: TRBD1 (6 bases). V was cut by 4 bases and J by 4 bases, with 11 bases left in between. Germline V gene data show CDR1 as MDHEN and CDR2 as SYDVKM. The CDR3 totals 14 residues. The CDR3 spells CASSSTDRNQPQHF. CDR3 nucleotides: TGTGCCAGCAGTTCAACCGACAGGAATCAGCCCCAGCATTTT.